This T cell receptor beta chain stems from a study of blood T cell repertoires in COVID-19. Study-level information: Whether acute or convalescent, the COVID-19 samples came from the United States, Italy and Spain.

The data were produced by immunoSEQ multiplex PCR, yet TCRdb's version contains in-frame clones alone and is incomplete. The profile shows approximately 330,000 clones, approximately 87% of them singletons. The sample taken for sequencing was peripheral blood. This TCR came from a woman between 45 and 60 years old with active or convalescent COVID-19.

The chain's CDR3 is CASSQVGGASGIFYEQYF. CDR3 in DNA: TGCGCCAGCAGCCAAGTTGGGGGCGCTAGCGGGATTTTCTACGAGCAGTACTTC. The rearrangement links TRBV4-1 to TRBJ2-7, with 9 positions matching TRBD2. There are 18 residues in the CDR3. V dropped 1 base and J dropped 3; count of bases not matched to a gene: 13. CDR1 and CDR2 from the germline V gene are MGHRA and YSYEKL.